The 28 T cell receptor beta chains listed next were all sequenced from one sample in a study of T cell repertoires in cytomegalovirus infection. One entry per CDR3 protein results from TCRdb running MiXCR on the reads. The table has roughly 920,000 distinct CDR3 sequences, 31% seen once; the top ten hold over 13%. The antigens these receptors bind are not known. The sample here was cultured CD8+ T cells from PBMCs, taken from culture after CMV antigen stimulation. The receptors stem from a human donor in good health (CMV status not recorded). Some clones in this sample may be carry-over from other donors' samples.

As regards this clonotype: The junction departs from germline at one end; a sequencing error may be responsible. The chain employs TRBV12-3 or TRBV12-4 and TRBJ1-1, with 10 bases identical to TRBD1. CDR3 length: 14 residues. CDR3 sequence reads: CASSFDRGLTEACF. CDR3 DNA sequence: TGTGCCAGCAGTTTCGACAGGGGGCTCACTGAAGCTTGCTTT.

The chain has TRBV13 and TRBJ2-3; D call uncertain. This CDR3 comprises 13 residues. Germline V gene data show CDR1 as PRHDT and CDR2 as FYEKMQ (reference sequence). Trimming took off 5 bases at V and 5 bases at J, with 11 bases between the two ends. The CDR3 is CASSLPPIDTQYF. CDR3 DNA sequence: TGTGCCAGCAGCCTGCCTCCGATAGATACGCAGTATTTT.

CDR3 sequence reads: CASATRRVYQETQYF. The DNA of the CDR3 is TGTGCCAGCGCCACAAGAAGGGTCTACCAAGAGACCCAGTACTTC. The J gene is TRBJ2-5, the V gene TRBV7-9, with D unresolved. This CDR3 is built from 15 residues. The germline V and J ends were trimmed by 8 bases and 0 bases, with 16 bases remaining between them. CDR1 is SEHNR, CDR2 FQNEAQ, per germline (reference sequence).

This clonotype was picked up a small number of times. CDR3 region: CASSLGGVVQPQHF. For the CDR3, the DNA is TGTGCCAGCAGTTTGGGCGGGGTTGTTCAGCCCCAGCATTTT. The V and J genes are TRBV12-3 or TRBV12-4 and TRBJ1-5; D call uncertain. The length of the CDR3 is 14 residues. V was trimmed by 3 bases and J by 6 bases, leaving 12 bases between them.

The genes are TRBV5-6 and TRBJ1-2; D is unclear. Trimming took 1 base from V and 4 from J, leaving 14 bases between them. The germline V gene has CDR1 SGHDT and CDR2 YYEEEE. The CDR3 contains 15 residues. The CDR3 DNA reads TGTGCCAGCAGCTTGCTGGCAGACCTGGGCTATGGCTACACCTTC. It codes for CASSLLADLGYGYTF. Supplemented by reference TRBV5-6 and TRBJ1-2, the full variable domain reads DAGVTQSPTHLIKTRGQQVTLRCSPKSGHDTVSWYQQALGQGPQFIFQYYEEEERQRGNFPDRFSGHQFPNYSSELNVNALLLGDSALYLCASSLLADLGYGYTFGSGTRLTVV.

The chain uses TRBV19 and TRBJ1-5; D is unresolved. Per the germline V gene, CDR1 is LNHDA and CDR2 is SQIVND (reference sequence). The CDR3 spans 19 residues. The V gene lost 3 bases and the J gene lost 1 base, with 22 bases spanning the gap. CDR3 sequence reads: CASSINGLEGIRSNQPQHF. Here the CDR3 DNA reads TGTGCCAGTAGTATTAACGGACTTGAAGGGATTAGGAGCAATCAGCCCCAGCATTTT.

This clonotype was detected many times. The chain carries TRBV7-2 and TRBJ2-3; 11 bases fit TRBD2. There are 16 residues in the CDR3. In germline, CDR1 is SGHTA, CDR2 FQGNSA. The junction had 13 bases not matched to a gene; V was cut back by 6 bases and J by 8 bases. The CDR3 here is CASSHRSGGARGTQYF. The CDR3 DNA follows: TGTGCCAGCAGTCATCGTAGCGGGGGGGCGCGGGGTACGCAGTATTTT.

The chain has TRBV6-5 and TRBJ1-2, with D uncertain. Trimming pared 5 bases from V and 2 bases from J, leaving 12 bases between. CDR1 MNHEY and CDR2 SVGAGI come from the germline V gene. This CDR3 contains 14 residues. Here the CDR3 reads CASSRSALNYGYTF. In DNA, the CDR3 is TGTGCCAGCAGTCGGTCCGCCTTGAACTATGGCTACACCTTC.

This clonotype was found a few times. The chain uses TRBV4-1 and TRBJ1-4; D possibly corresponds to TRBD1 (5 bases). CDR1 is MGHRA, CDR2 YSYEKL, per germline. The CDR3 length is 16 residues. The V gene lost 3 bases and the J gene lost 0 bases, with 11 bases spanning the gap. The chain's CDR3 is CASSQSLQATNEKLFF. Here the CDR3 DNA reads TGCGCCAGCAGCCAGTCCTTACAGGCAACTAATGAAAAACTGTTTTTT.

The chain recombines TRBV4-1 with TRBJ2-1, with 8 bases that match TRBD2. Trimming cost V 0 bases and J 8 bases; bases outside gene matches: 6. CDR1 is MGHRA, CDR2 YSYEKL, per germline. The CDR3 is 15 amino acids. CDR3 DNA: TGCGCCAGCAGCCAAGATGGGAACGGGGGGGATGAGCAGTTCTTC. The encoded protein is CASSQDGNGGDEQFF.

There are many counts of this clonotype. CDR3 nucleotide sequence: TGTGCCAGCAGCTCACCGAGAGGGACAGGGGCTTACAATGAGCAGTTCTTC. This codes for CASSSPRGTGAYNEQFF. This chain links TRBV7-2 with TRBJ2-1; 10 nucleotides align to TRBD1. Germline lookup yields CDR1 SGHTA and CDR2 FQGNSA. The ends lost 4 bases at V and 4 bases at J; junction bases unmatched: 10. The CDR3 is made up of 17 amino acids.

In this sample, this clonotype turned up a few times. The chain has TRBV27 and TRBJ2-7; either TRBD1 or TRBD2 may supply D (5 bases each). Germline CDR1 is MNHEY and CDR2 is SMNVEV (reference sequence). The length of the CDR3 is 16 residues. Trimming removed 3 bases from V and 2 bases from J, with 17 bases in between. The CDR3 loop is CASSFIVGVTAYEQYF. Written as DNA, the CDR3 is TGTGCCAGCAGTTTCATTGTGGGGGTCACTGCCTACGAGCAGTACTTC.

The CDR3 nucleotides read TGCGCCAGCAGCCAAGAAGCGGGGGACTATGGCTACACCTTC. It codes for CASSQEAGDYGYTF. The chain uses TRBV4-3 and TRBJ1-2; maybe TRBD1 (5 bases). The CDR3 extends over 14 amino acids. Germline assignment: CDR1 LGHNA and CDR2 YSLEER. V was clipped by 0 bases and J by 3 bases, with 8 bases between them.

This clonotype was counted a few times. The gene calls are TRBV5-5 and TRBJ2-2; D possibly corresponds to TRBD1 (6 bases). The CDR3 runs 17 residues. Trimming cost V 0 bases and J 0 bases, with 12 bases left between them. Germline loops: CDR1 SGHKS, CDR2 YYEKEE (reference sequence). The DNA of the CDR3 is TGTGCCAGCAGCTTGGCCGGGACAATCGCGAACACCGGGGAGCTGTTTTTT. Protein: CASSLAGTIANTGELFF.

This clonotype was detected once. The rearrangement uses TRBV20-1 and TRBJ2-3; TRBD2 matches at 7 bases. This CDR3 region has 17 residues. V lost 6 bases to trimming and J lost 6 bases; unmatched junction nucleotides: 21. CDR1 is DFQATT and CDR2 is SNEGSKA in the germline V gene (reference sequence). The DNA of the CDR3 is TGCAGTGCCCCCGTCGGTCAGCGGGACTGGTTTGGGGATACGCAGTATTTT. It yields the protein CSAPVGQRDWFGDTQYF.

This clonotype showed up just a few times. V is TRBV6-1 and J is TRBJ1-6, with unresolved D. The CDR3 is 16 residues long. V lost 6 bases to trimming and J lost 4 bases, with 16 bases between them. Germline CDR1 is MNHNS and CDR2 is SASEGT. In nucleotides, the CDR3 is TGTGCCAGCAGAGACCCCGACCCTTTGTATAATTCACCCCTCCACTTT. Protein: CASRDPDPLYNSPLHF.

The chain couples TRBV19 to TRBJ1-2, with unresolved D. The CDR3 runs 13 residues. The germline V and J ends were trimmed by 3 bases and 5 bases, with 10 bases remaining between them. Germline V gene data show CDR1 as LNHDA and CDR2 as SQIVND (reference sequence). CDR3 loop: CASSIGEWYGYTF. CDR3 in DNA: TGTGCCAGTAGTATTGGAGAATGGTATGGCTACACCTTC.

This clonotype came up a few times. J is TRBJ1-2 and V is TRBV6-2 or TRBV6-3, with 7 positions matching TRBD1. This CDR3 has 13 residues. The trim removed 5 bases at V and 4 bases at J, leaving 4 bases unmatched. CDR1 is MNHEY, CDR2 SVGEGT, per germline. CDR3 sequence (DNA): TGTGCCAGCAGTGGACAGGTGGGCTATGGCTACACCTTC. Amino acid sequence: CASSGQVGYGYTF.

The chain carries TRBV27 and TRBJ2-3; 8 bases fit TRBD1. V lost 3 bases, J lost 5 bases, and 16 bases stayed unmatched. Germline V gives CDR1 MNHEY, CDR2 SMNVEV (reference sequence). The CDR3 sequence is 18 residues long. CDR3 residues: CASSFYPPTGEGQDTQYF. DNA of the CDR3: TGTGCCAGCAGTTTTTACCCGCCGACAGGGGAAGGCCAAGATACGCAGTATTTT.

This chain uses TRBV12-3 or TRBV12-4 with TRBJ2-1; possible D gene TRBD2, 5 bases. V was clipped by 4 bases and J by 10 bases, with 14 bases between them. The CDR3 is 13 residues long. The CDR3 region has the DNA TGTGCCAGCAGTTCGGAGACTAAAGTAGAGCAGTTCTTC. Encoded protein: CASSSETKVEQFF.

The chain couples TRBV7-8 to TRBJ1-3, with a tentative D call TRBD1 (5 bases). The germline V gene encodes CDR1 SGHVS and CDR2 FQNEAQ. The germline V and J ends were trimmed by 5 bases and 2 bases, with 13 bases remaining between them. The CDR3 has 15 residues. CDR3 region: CASSPLSGTGNTIYF. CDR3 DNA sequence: TGTGCCAGCAGCCCGCTCTCAGGGACTGGAAACACCATATATTTT.

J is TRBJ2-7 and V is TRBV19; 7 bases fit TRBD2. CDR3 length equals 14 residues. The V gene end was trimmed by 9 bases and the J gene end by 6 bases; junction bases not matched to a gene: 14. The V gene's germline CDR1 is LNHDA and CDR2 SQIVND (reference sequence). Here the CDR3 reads CASRDGGSGVEQYF. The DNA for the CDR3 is TGTGCCAGCCGGGACGGGGGGTCCGGAGTCGAGCAGTACTTC. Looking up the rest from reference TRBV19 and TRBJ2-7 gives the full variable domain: DGGITQSPKYLFRKEGQNVTLSCEQNLNHDAMYWYRQDPGQGLRLIYYSQIVNDFQKGDIAEGYSVSREKKESFPLTVTSAQKNPTAFYLCASRDGGSGVEQYFGPGTRLTVT.

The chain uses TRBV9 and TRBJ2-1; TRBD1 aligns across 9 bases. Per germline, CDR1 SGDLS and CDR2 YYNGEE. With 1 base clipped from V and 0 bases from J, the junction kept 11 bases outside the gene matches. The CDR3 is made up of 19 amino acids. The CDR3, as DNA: TGTGCCAGCAGCGTAAAAATGGCCTGGGGACAGGGCTCCTACAATGAGCAGTTCTTC. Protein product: CASSVKMAWGQGSYNEQFF.

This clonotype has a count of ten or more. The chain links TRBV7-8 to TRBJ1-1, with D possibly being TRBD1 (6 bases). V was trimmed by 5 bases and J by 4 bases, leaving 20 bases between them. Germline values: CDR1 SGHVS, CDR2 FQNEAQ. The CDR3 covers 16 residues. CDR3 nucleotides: TGTGCCAGCAGCCCTAGGTGGGTTCCAGGGGTCACTGAAGCTTTCTTT. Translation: CASSPRWVPGVTEAFF. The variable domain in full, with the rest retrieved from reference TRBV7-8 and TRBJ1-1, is GAGVSQSPRYKVAKRGQDVALRCDPISGHVSLFWYQQALGQGPEFLTYFQNEAQLDKSGLPSDRFFAERPEGSVSTLKIQRTQQEDSAVYLCASSPRWVPGVTEAFFGQGTRLTVV.

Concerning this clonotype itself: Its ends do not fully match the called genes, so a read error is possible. The DNA for the CDR3 is TGTGCCAGCTGCCAAGAGCGGGGGGGCACAGATACGCATTATTTT. Amino acid sequence: CASCQERGGTDTHYF. The chain couples TRBV4-1 to TRBJ2-3, with 10 bases lining up with TRBD2. This CDR3 spans 15 amino acids. Per germline, CDR1 MGHRA and CDR2 YSYEKL.

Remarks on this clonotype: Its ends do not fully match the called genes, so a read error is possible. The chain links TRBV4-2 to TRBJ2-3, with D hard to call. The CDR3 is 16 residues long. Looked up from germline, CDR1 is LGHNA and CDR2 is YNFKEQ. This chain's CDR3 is CASSQDWRASTDTQYF. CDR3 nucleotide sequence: TGCGCCAGCAGCCAAGATTGGCGTGCTAGCACAGATACGCAGTATTTT.

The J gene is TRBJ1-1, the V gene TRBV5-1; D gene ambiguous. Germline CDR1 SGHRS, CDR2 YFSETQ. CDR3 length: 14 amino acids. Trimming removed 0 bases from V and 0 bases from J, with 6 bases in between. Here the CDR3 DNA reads TGCGCCAGCAGCTTGGCCCCAGTGAACACTGAAGCTTTCTTT. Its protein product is CASSLAPVNTEAFF.

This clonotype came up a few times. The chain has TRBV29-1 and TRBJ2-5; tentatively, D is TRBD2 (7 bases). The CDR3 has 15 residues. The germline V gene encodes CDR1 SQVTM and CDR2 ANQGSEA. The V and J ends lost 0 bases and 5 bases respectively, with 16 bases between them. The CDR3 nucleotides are TGCAGCGTTGAAGATGAGGGTCCGGGGGGCGAGACCCAGTACTTC. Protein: CSVEDEGPGGETQYF.